This is a list of T cell receptor beta chains from one sample in a study of beta chain features in type 1 diabetes. Repertoires were generated with immunoSEQ multiplex PCR, while TCRdb's copy carries only in-frame clones and drops some. Among 400,000 to 450,000 clones listed, approximately 15% were seen once. Sequencing was done on a sample of naive CD4+ T cells from blood. Receptor source: a man aged 30-40 years in good health. The CDR3 runs from the conserved cysteine through the conserved F or W. The D gene is left open where the match is weak. Rows give clone size only sometimes, using once, few, many, or a class for an expanded clone.

clone_size j_call d_call v_call cdr3_nt cdr3_aa
few TRBJ1-1 NA TRBV21-1 TGTGCCAGCCGGGACGCTATGGGGGACACTGAAGCTTTCTTT CASRDAMGDTEAFF
few TRBJ2-1 NA TRBV19 TGTGCCAGTAGTATTGGTAGCAGATACTACAATGAGCAGTTCTTC CASSIGSRYYNEQFF
few TRBJ1-2 NA TRBV7-2 TGTGCCAGCAGCTTCGCTGAGGGAGGCTACACCTTC CASSFAEGGYTF
NA TRBJ1-1 NA TRBV18 TGTGCCAGCTCTCTCCAGGTCTTGGACACTGAAGCTTTCTTT CASSLQVLDTEAFF
few TRBJ1-3 NA TRBV18 TGTGCCAGCTCACCCTCGGCGGGATCTGGAAACACCATATATTTT CASSPSAGSGNTIYF
few TRBJ2-3 NA TRBV11-2 TGTGCCAGCAGCTTAGGGCATACAGATACGCAGTATTTT CASSLGHTDTQYF
few TRBJ2-2 NA TRBV7-9 TGTGCCATCAAAGAGTTGGAGTTGTTTTTT CAIKELELFF
NA TRBJ2-1 TRBD2 TRBV9 TGTGCCAGCAGCCCCGGGACTAGCGCCTACAATGAGCAGTTCTTC CASSPGTSAYNEQFF
NA TRBJ2-1 NA TRBV7-9 TGTGCCAGCAGCTTCTTAAGGGTCAATGAGCAGTTCTTC CASSFLRVNEQFF
few TRBJ1-1 NA TRBV2 TGTGCCAGCACTCGGACAGTGTTGAACACTGAAGCTTTCTTT CASTRTVLNTEAFF
NA TRBJ1-2 TRBD1 TRBV19 TGTGCCAGTACCTTTACCGGGACAGTTGCTGGCTACACCTTC CASTFTGTVAGYTF
few TRBJ2-2 NA TRBV4-3 TGCGCCAGCAGCCAAGACGGATCTTTCGGCGGGGAGCTGTTTTTT CASSQDGSFGGELFF
few TRBJ2-5 NA TRBV14 TGTGCCAGCAGCTCCAATTCCGAGACCCAGTACTTC CASSSNSETQYF
few TRBJ1-1 NA TRBV7-6 TGTGCCAGCAGGCAGTCGGGGAGTCCTGAAGCTTTCTTT CASRQSGSPEAFF
NA TRBJ2-3 TRBD1 TRBV7-8 TGTGCCAGCAGCCAACAGGGGCCGGGGAATACGCAGTATTTT CASSQQGPGNTQYF
many TRBJ2-1 TRBD2 TRBV30 TGTGCCTGGAGTGCTCCGGGACTAGCGGGAGGTGAGCAGTTCTTC CAWSAPGLAGGEQFF
few TRBJ2-5 TRBD1 TRBV14 TGTGCCAGCAGCCAAGCACTACGGACAGGGAATAGGTTGGAGACCCAGTACTTC CASSQALRTGNRLETQYF
few TRBJ2-7 NA TRBV4-2 TGTGCCAGCAGCCAAGTCTGGACCCCGGGGAACGAGCAGTACTTC CASSQVWTPGNEQYF
NA TRBJ1-2 NA TRBV5-6 TGTGCCAGCAGCTTGGTACTCAGCTATGGCTACACCTTC CASSLVLSYGYTF
few TRBJ2-5 NA TRBV25-1 TGTGCCAGCAGTGATTTTAAACAGGGAGGGGAGACCCAGTACTTC CASSDFKQGGETQYF
NA TRBJ2-3 NA TRBV4-2 TGTGCCAGCAGCCAGGGACCGCATGGGATTTCGCCAGATACGCAGTATTTT CASSQGPHGISPDTQYF
few TRBJ2-1 NA TRBV5-4 TGTGCCAGCAGCGGTCGGAACGGGGAGCAGTTCTTC CASSGRNGEQFF
few TRBJ1-1 TRBD1 TRBV4-1 TGCGCCAGCAGCCAAGCAGACAGGGGTGAAGCTTTCTTT CASSQADRGEAFF
NA TRBJ2-5 TRBD2 TRBV29-1 TGCAGCGTTGGAGCGGGGCCGCAAGAGACCCAGTACTTC CSVGAGPQETQYF
few TRBJ1-2 NA TRBV25-1 TGTGCCAGCAGTGAAACCAGGGTTTCTAACTATGGCTACACCTTC CASSETRVSNYGYTF
NA TRBJ2-3 NA TRBV5-1 TGCGCCAGCAGCTTGGACAGGGTGCGCACAGATACGCAGTATTTT CASSLDRVRTDTQYF
NA TRBJ2-1 TRBD1 TRBV9 TGTGCCAGCAGCGTAGACAGGGGGCAGTCTTACAATGAGCAGTTCTTC CASSVDRGQSYNEQFF
few TRBJ2-1 NA TRBV10-3 TGTGCCATCACGGCGGACAATGAGCAGTTCTTC CAITADNEQFF
NA TRBJ1-1 NA TRBV4-3 TGCGCCAGCAGCCAAGACGGAGGCACTGAAGCTTTCTTT CASSQDGGTEAFF
few TRBJ2-1 TRBD2 TRBV7-9 TGTGCCAGCAACCTCGTGATAGCGGGACGAGTGAGCTCCTACAATGAGCAGTTCTTC CASNLVIAGRVSSYNEQFF
few TRBJ2-1 NA TRBV7-2 TGTGCCAGCAGGGAACTAGCCCATGAGCAGTTCTTC CASRELAHEQFF
few TRBJ2-2 NA TRBV15 TGTGCCACCAGCAGAGGGGTCCGCGGGGAGCTGTTTTTT CATSRGVRGELFF
few TRBJ2-7 NA TRBV18 TGTGCCAGCTCACCAAGCCAGCCTAACGAGCAGTACTTC CASSPSQPNEQYF
NA TRBJ2-3 NA TRBV19 TGTGCCAGTAGTATCGGACAAAGCACAGATACGCAGTATTTT CASSIGQSTDTQYF
few TRBJ1-4 TRBD1 TRBV12-5 TGTGCTAGTGGTTTGGCCAGGGACAGGGGCGAAAAACTGTTTTTT CASGLARDRGEKLFF
few TRBJ2-7 NA TRBV4-3 TGCGCCAGCAGCCAAGCCGCAGCGTCGGTTCTCTACGAGCAGTACTTC CASSQAAASVLYEQYF
NA TRBJ2-1 NA TRBV7-2 TGTGCCAGCAGCTTATATACTTTGAATGAGCAGTTCTTC CASSLYTLNEQFF
NA TRBJ2-3 NA TRBV9 TGTGCCAGCAGCGTAGGGGTTGGGGGCACAGATACGCAGTATTTT CASSVGVGGTDTQYF
many TRBJ2-6 NA TRBV7-9 TGTGCCAGCAGCTTAGCTGGGGCCAACGTCCTGACTTTC CASSLAGANVLTF
few TRBJ2-3 NA TRBV12-5 TGTGCTAGTGGCGCACCCGGACGAACTAGCACAGATACGCAGTATTTT CASGAPGRTSTDTQYF
few TRBJ2-1 NA TRBV6-5 TGTGCCAGCACGGGGACCAGGAATGAGCAGTTCTTC CASTGTRNEQFF